A selection of T cell receptor beta chains follows, all from one sample in a study of T cell repertoires in cytomegalovirus infection. These receptors have no known antigen. TCRdb analysed the reads with MiXCR anew, one entry per CDR3 protein. This table has over 250,000 distinct CDR3 sequences, roughly a fifth appearing once. Here the sequenced sample was cultured PBMCs, taken from culture after CMV antigen stimulation. These receptors originate from a human donor in good health (CMV status not recorded). Some clones in this sample may be carry-over from other donors' samples. Both conserved end residues are part of each CDR3. The D gene is left open where the match is weak. Size tells how often a clone was seen (once, few, many) or the class of an expanded clone, and some rows leave it out.

J | D | V | size | CDR3 | DNA
TRBJ2-5 | - | TRBV7-2 | many | CASSFPGASETQYF | TGTGCCAGCAGCTTCCCAGGGGCGTCAGAGACCCAGTACTTC
TRBJ2-1 | TRBD2 | TRBV7-8 | many | CASSLVRTSGGGEQFF | TGTGCCAGCAGCTTAGTACGCACTAGCGGTGGGGGAGAGCAGTTCTTC
TRBJ2-7 | TRBD2 | TRBV7-8 | - | CASSQLAGGPKKQYF | TGTGCCAGCAGCCAACTAGCGGGAGGGCCGAAGAAGCAGTACTTC
TRBJ2-5 | TRBD2 | TRBV3-1 | few | CASSPLSSGKQETQYF | TGTGCCAGCAGTCCGTTATCCAGCGGGAAGCAAGAGACCCAGTACTTC
TRBJ1-1 | - | TRBV4-3 | - | CASRKGTEAFF | TGCGCCAGCAGGAAAGGGACTGAAGCTTTCTTT
TRBJ2-1 | TRBD2 | TRBV24-1 | - | CATSDPTGTSRDEQFF | TGTGCCACCAGTGACCCGACCGGGACTAGCAGGGATGAGCAGTTCTTC
TRBJ2-3 | TRBD2 | TRBV7-8 | few | CASSSLLARALAGIDTQYF | TGTGCCAGCAGCTCGCTTTTGGCACGGGCACTAGCGGGAATAGATACGCAGTATTTT
TRBJ1-2 | TRBD1 | TRBV20-1 | - | CSASQGVYGYTF | TGCAGTGCGTCGCAGGGGGTTTATGGCTACACCTTC
TRBJ2-7 | TRBD2 | TRBV6-2/TRBV6-3 | - | CAGRTSGIYEQYF | TGTGCCGGCAGGACTAGCGGGATTTACGAGCAGTACTTC
TRBJ2-5 | TRBD1 | TRBV5-4 | once | CASSTKSGGQGETQYF | TGTGCCAGCAGCACGAAATCAGGGGGCCAGGGAGAGACCCAGTACTTC
TRBJ2-1 | - | TRBV7-3 | - | CASSLSGLGAYNEQFF | TGTGCCAGCAGCTTATCAGGGTTGGGGGCCTACAATGAGCAGTTCTTC
TRBJ2-5 | TRBD2 | TRBV27 | few | CASSPPGLAQETQYF | TGTGCCAGCAGTCCACCGGGACTAGCTCAAGAGACCCAGTACTTC
TRBJ1-6 | - | TRBV4-1 | many | CASSPQPGGASYSPLHF | TGCGCCAGCAGCCCCCAGCCGGGGGGCGCGAGTTATTCACCCCTCCACTTT
TRBJ1-1 | - | TRBV10-3 | - | CAISAARTGLGTEAFF | TGTGCCATCAGTGCTGCGCGCACAGGGCTGGGCACTGAAGCTTTCTTT
TRBJ2-7 | TRBD2 | TRBV4-1 | - | CASSQESGLAGEQYF | TGCGCCAGCAGCCAAGAATCTGGGCTAGCGGGCGAGCAGTACTTC
TRBJ2-1 | - | TRBV7-2 | many | CASSLVGGGRNPNEQFF | TGTGCCAGCAGCTTAGTGGGGGGGGGCCGAAATCCCAATGAGCAGTTCTTC
TRBJ1-1 | - | TRBV28 | many | CASKTANTEAFF | TGTGCCAGTAAGACGGCGAACACTGAAGCTTTCTTT
TRBJ1-1 | TRBD1 | TRBV28 | - | CASSSGTENSAEAFF | TGTGCCAGCAGTTCCGGGACAGAAAATTCGGCGGAAGCTTTCTTT
TRBJ1-1 | - | TRBV19 | - | CASSWGGRGTEAFF | TGTGCCAGTAGTTGGGGGGGTAGGGGCACTGAAGCTTTCTTT
TRBJ2-7 | - | TRBV19 | - | CASRNPGTVDEQYF | TGTGCCAGTAGAAATCCCGGGACGGTTGACGAGCAGTACTTC
TRBJ1-6 | - | TRBV25-1 | - | CASSESQGRDSPLHF | TGTGCCAGCAGTGAATCCCAGGGGAGGGATTCACCCCTCCACTTT
TRBJ1-2 | - | TRBV7-2 | many | CASSPSGAGNYGYTF | TGTGCCAGCAGCCCGTCGGGGGCTGGTAACTATGGCTACACCTTC
TRBJ2-3 | - | TRBV9 | - | CASSVRARTDTQYF | TGTGCCAGCAGCGTACGGGCCCGCACAGATACGCAGTATTTT
TRBJ2-2 | TRBD2 | TRBV9 | - | CASSLGLAGTTGELFF | TGTGCCAGCAGCCTTGGACTAGCGGGAACCACCGGGGAGCTGTTTTTT
TRBJ2-3 | TRBD2 | TRBV12-3/TRBV12-4 | many | CASSRLASTDTQYF | TGTGCCAGCAGCCGACTAGCTAGCACAGATACGCAGTATTTT
TRBJ2-4 | - | TRBV10-3 | few | CAIPTPYIADIQYF | TGTGCCATCCCCACACCTTATATTGCGGACATTCAGTACTTC
TRBJ1-4 | - | TRBV4-3 | - | CASSQLGQVSEKLFF | TGCGCCAGCAGCCAATTGGGACAAGTGAGTGAAAAACTGTTTTTT
TRBJ1-1 | - | TRBV28 | - | CASSMDGEAFF | TGTGCCAGCAGTATGGACGGGGAAGCTTTCTTT
TRBJ2-1 | - | TRBV18 | many | CASSSLAREQFF | TGTGCCAGCTCATCTTTAGCGCGTGAGCAGTTCTTC
TRBJ2-5 | - | TRBV6-6 | few | CASWGYPYQETQYF | TGTGCCAGCTGGGGGTATCCATACCAAGAGACCCAGTACTTC
TRBJ1-2 | TRBD1 | TRBV7-2 | many | CASSQDRVGGYTF | TGTGCCAGCAGCCAGGACAGGGTTGGCGGCTACACCTTC
TRBJ1-1 | TRBD1 | TRBV20-1 | few | CSARKIQGVQGFNTEAFF | TGCAGTGCTAGAAAGATACAGGGGGTACAAGGCTTCAACACTGAAGCTTTCTTT
TRBJ2-5 | - | TRBV7-2 | few | CASSSTVQETQYF | TGTGCCAGCAGCTCAACAGTCCAAGAGACCCAGTACTTC
TRBJ2-7 | TRBD1 | TRBV27 | few | CASSRRTGVSIAYEQYF | TGTGCCAGCAGCCGTCGGACAGGCGTATCTATCGCCTACGAGCAGTACTTC
TRBJ1-2 | - | TRBV4-1 | - | CASSQLLRRPNYGYTF | TGCGCCAGCAGCCAATTGTTACGGCGACCTAACTATGGCTACACCTTC
TRBJ2-7 | - | TRBV7-9 | many | CASSHETGMGQYF | TGTGCCAGCAGCCATGAGACCGGTATGGGGCAGTACTTC
TRBJ2-5 | - | TRBV4-3 | few | CASSQAHLEETQYF | TGCGCCAGCAGTCAAGCCCACTTAGAAGAGACCCAGTACTTC